This T cell receptor (beta chain) was observed in a study of early T cells in non-severe SARS-CoV-2 infection. Study at large: RNA in bulk from unsorted whole blood was sequenced, and chains were unpaired. General study points: In VDJdb matching, anti-spike CD8 responses were favored while private and CD4 specificities went missing.

Tagging with unique molecular identifiers was applied to individual cDNA molecules. TCRdb redid the calling of the 5' RACE reads with MiXCR, one entry per CDR3 protein. The sample lists tens of thousands of distinct CDR3 sequences; 5% to 6.5% were seen once. This CDR3 contains 13 residues. Germline V lookup: CDR1 DFQATT, CDR2 SNEGSKA (reference sequence). Trimming shortened V by 4 bases and J by 7 bases, and 14 bases separated the two germline ends. This clonotype turned up a few times. Antigen unknown. The V gene is TRBV20-1, the J gene TRBJ2-1; possibly TRBD2 for D (6 bases). The receptor's source is an adult who was a healthcare worker with PCR-confirmed SARS-CoV-2 infection or an uninfected control (not recorded which). Sequenced sample: whole blood. CDR3 sequence: CSATGTGRNEQFF. CDR3 nucleotides: TGCAGTGCTACCGGGACTGGGAGGAATGAGCAGTTCTTC.